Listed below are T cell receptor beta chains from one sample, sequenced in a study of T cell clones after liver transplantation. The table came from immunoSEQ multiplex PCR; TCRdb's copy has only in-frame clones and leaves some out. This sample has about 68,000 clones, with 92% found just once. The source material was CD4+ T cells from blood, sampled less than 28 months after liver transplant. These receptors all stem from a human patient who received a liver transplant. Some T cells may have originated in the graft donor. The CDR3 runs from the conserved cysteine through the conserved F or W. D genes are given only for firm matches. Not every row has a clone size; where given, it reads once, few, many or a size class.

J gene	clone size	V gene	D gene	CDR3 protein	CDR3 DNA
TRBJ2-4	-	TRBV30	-	CAWSVGAVLAKNIQYF	TGTGCCTGGAGTGTGGGGGCAGTACTAGCCAAAAACATTCAGTACTTC
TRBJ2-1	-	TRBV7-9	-	CASSLIGGPYNEQFF	TGTGCCAGCAGTCTTATCGGAGGTCCCTACAATGAGCAGTTCTTC
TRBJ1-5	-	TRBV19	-	CASSSRSTEPQHF	TGTGCCAGTAGTTCCAGGTCTACGGAGCCCCAGCATTTT
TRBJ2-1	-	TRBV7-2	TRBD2	CASSLVPGGPIEQFF	TGTGCCAGCAGCTTAGTTCCGGGAGGGCCGATCGAGCAGTTCTTC
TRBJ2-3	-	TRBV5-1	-	CASSLAVLGKDTQYF	TGCGCCAGCAGCTTGGCCGTCCTTGGAAAGGATACGCAGTATTTT
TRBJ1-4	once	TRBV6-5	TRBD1	CASSHRTGDEKLFF	TGTGCCAGCAGTCACAGGACAGGGGATGAAAAACTGTTTTTT
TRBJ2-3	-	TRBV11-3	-	CASSSDGDTQYF	TGTGCCAGCAGCTCGGACGGGGATACGCAGTATTTT
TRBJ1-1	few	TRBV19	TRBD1	CASSPRTGENTEAFF	TGTGCCAGTAGTCCCCGGACAGGGGAAAACACTGAAGCTTTCTTT
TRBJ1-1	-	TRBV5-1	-	CASSLDGRVMAEAFF	TGCGCCAGCAGCTTGGATGGCAGGGTGATGGCTGAAGCTTTCTTT
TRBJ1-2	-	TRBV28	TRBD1	CASNKDREGGYTF	TGTGCCAGCAACAAAGACAGGGAAGGTGGCTACACCTTC
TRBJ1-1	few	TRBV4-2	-	CASSQDGRDRTEAFF	TGTGCCAGCAGCCAAGATGGGCGGGATCGCACTGAAGCTTTCTTT
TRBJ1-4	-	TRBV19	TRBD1	CASSLRQGEEKLFF	TGTGCCAGTAGTCTCCGACAGGGCGAGGAAAAACTGTTTTTT
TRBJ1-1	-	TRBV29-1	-	CSVPREGRAEAFF	TGCAGCGTACCGAGGGAGGGCAGGGCTGAAGCTTTCTTT
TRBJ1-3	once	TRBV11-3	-	CASSLVFGDGGNTIYF	TGTGCCAGCAGCTTAGTTTTCGGGGACGGTGGAAACACCATATATTTT
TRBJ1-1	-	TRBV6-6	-	CASSYGGSMNTEAFF	TGTGCCAGCAGTTACGGTGGGAGCATGAACACTGAAGCTTTCTTT
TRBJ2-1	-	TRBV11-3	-	CASRYGGNEQFF	TGTGCCAGCAGGTATGGGGGCAATGAGCAGTTCTTC
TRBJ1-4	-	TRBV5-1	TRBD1	CASSAGTGGVDWATNEKLFF	TGCGCCAGCAGCGCAGGGACAGGGGGCGTCGATTGGGCAACTAATGAAAAACTGTTTTTT
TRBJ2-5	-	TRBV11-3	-	CASSLESTYQETQYF	TGTGCCAGCAGCTTAGAATCGACGTACCAAGAGACCCAGTACTTC
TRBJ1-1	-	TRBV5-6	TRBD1	CASSPRTGDTEAFF	TGTGCCAGCAGCCCCCGGACAGGCGACACTGAAGCTTTCTTT
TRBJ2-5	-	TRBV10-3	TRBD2	CAIRGSGETQYF	TGTGCCATCAGAGGTAGCGGGGAGACCCAGTACTTC
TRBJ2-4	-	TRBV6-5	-	CASNIGVGNIQYF	TGTGCCAGCAATATTGGCGTTGGAAACATTCAGTACTTC
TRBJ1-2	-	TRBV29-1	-	CSVFGGGNYGYTF	TGCAGCGTCTTCGGGGGAGGGAACTATGGCTACACCTTC
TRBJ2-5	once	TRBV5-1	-	CASSLRERETQYF	TGCGCCAGCAGCTTACGGGAGAGGGAGACCCAGTACTTC
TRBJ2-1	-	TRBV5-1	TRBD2	CASSSRPSGELYNEQFF	TGCGCCAGCAGCTCGCGTCCTAGCGGAGAGCTCTACAATGAGCAGTTCTTC
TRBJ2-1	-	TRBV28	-	CATHRGPSYNEQFF	TGTGCCACACACCGGGGGCCGTCCTACAATGAGCAGTTCTTC
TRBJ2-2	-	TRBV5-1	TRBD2	CASSSGLAGVTNTGELFF	TGCGCCAGCAGCTCGGGACTAGCGGGAGTAACGAACACCGGGGAGCTGTTTTTT
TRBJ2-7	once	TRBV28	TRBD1	CASSLNRGKDEQYF	TGTGCCAGCAGTTTAAACAGGGGGAAGGACGAGCAGTACTTC
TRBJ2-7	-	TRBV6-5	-	CASRPLAPSYEQYF	TGTGCCAGCAGACCTCTCGCCCCCTCCTACGAGCAGTACTTC
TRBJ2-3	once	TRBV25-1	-	CASSERRSTDTQYF	TGTGCCAGCAGTGAACGGCGGAGCACAGATACGCAGTATTTT
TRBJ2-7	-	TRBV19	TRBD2	CASSTMVGLAGAPYEQYF	TGTGCCAGTAGTACGATGGTGGGGCTAGCGGGAGCCCCCTACGAGCAGTACTTC
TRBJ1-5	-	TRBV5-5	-	CASSLGQLYQPQHF	TGTGCCAGCAGCTTGGGTCAGCTGTATCAGCCCCAGCATTTT
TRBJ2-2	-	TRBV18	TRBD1	CASSPPQGGVGELFF	TGTGCCAGCTCACCACCACAGGGGGGCGTCGGGGAGCTGTTTTTT
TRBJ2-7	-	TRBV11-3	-	CASSSWQGTGTSYEQYF	TGTGCCAGCAGCTCCTGGCAAGGGACGGGAACCTCCTACGAGCAGTACTTC
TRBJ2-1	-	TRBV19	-	CASSIIFRDEQFF	TGTGCCAGTAGTATAATCTTCAGGGATGAGCAGTTCTTC
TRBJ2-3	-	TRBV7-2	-	CASSLDGARDTQYF	TGTGCCAGCAGCCTAGACGGGGCTAGGGATACGCAGTATTTT
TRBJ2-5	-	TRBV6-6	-	CASSYVDGVIQQYF	TGTGCCAGCAGTTACGTAGACGGAGTGATCCAGCAGTACTTC
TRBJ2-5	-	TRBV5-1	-	CASRPGAVQETQYF	TGCGCCAGCAGACCCGGGGCGGTACAAGAGACCCAGTACTTC
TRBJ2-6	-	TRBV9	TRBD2	CASSPRTSGSSGANVLTF	TGTGCCAGCAGCCCTCGGACTAGCGGGAGCTCTGGGGCCAACGTCCTGACTTTC
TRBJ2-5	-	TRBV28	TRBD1	CASSPSGQLGETQYF	TGTGCCAGCAGTCCATCGGGACAGCTAGGGGAGACCCAGTACTTC
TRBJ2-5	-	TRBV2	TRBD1	CATNRGYQETQYF	TGTGCCACAAACAGGGGGTACCAAGAGACCCAGTACTTC
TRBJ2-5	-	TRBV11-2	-	CASSLNTGGAETQYF	TGTGCCAGCAGCTTAAATACCGGCGGGGCAGAGACCCAGTACTTC
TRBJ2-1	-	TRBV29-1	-	CSVAWIGNEQFF	TGCAGCGTTGCATGGATCGGCAATGAGCAGTTCTTC
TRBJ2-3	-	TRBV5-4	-	CASSQSSGRMRGTDTQYF	TGTGCCAGCAGCCAGTCTAGTGGGAGAATGAGAGGGACAGATACGCAGTATTTT
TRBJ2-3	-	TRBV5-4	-	CASSLKEPQLTDTQYF	TGTGCCAGCAGCTTGAAAGAGCCACAACTCACAGATACGCAGTATTTT
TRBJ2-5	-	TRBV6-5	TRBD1	CASSYSIAGGQETQYF	TGTGCCAGCAGTTACTCAATCGCAGGGGGACAAGAGACCCAGTACTTC
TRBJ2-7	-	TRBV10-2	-	CASSDSKRYSLEQYF	TGCGCCAGCAGTGATTCGAAGAGGTACAGTTTGGAGCAGTACTTC
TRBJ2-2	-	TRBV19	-	CASSRDAGELFF	TGTGCCAGTAGTAGGGACGCCGGGGAGCTGTTTTTT
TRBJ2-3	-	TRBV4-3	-	CASSQQLAPDTQYF	TGCGCCAGCAGCCAACAGTTAGCCCCAGATACGCAGTATTTT
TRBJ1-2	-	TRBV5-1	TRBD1	CASSLVQGAGYTF	TGCGCCAGCAGCTTGGTCCAGGGGGCTGGCTACACCTTC
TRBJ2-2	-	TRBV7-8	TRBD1	CASSPTGVPGELFF	TGTGCCAGCAGCCCCACAGGGGTCCCCGGGGAGCTGTTTTTT
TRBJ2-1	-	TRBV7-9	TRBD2	CASSKTSGIYNEQFF	TGTGCCAGCAGCAAAACTAGCGGAATCTACAATGAGCAGTTCTTC
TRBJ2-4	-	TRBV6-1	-	CASSYRAGQYF	TGTGCCAGCAGTTACAGGGCAGGACAGTACTTC
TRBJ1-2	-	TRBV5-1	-	CASSLAFDRGHTF	TGCGCCAGCAGCTTGGCGTTCGACAGAGGCCACACCTTC
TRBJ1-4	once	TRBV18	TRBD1	CASSPVTGNVANEKLFF	TGTGCCAGCTCACCAGTGACAGGGAATGTTGCTAATGAAAAACTGTTTTTT